The source of this T cell receptor beta chain is a study of shared clonotypes between healthy human individuals. This CDR3 has 15 amino acids. Clones were read by immunoSEQ multiplex PCR, and TCRdb kept only the in-frame ones, dropping some. The sample carries millions of clones, around 90% recorded once. The source of this sequence is a man aged 18 to 35 in good health. Sequencing input: naive CD4+ T cells sorted from blood. The subset is: CD45RA+ positively selected. This chain uses TRBV21-1 with TRBJ1-5; TRBD1, as called in the table, went unchecked against the DNA. TRBV21-1 is recorded as a pseudogene. The CDR3 sequence: CASSKALRAQQPQHF. The CDR3 DNA sequence: TGTGCCAGCAGCAAAGCGCTCAGGGCTCAACAGCCCCAGCATTTT.